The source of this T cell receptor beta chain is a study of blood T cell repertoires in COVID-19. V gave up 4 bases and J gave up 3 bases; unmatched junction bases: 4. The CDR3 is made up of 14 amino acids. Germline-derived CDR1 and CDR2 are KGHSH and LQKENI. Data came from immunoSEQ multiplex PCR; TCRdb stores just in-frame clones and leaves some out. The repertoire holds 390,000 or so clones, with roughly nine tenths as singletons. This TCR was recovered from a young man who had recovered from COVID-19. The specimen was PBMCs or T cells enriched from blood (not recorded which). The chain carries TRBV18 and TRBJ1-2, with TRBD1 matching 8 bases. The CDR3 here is CASSLQGADYGYTF. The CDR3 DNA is TGTGCCAGCTCACTGCAGGGGGCAGACTATGGCTACACCTTC.